The rows below give T cell receptor beta chains drawn from one sample of a study of blood T cell repertoires in COVID-19. The protocol was immunoSEQ multiplex PCR, while the TCRdb copy is restricted to in-frame clones and leaves out a portion. The table lists about 280,000 clones, around 83% of them singletons. What was sequenced was PBMCs or T cells enriched from blood (not recorded which). The receptors stem from a man aged 35-49 years who had been exposed to COVID-19. The CDR3 runs from the conserved cysteine through the conserved F or W. The D gene is left open where the match is weak. Only some rows state a clone size, as once, few, many or a class for expanded clones.

V gene: TRBV2
D gene: -
J gene: TRBJ1-1
CDR3 length: 14
clone size: -
CDR3 DNA: TGTGCCAGCAAACACAAGAAGATGAACACTGAAGCTTTCTTT
CDR3 protein: CASKHKKMNTEAFF

V gene: TRBV25-1
D gene: TRBD1
J gene: TRBJ1-2
CDR3 length: 13
clone size: few
CDR3 DNA: TGTGCCAGCACAGGGGGCCTATTATATGGCTACACCTTC
CDR3 protein: CASTGGLLYGYTF

V gene: TRBV19
D gene: -
J gene: TRBJ2-7
CDR3 length: 15
clone size: -
CDR3 DNA: TGTGCCAGTAGGTTGGCAGGGATGGCGAACTACGAGCAGTACTTC
CDR3 protein: CASRLAGMANYEQYF

V gene: TRBV9
D gene: TRBD2
J gene: TRBJ2-3
CDR3 length: 16
clone size: -
CDR3 DNA: TGTGCCAGCAGCGTAGCCCTAGCGGGAGGGCTGGATACGCAGTATTTT
CDR3 protein: CASSVALAGGLDTQYF

V gene: TRBV20-1
D gene: -
J gene: TRBJ1-2
CDR3 length: 11
clone size: -
CDR3 DNA: TGCAGTGCTAGGGACTTTCCTGGCTACACCTTC
CDR3 protein: CSARDFPGYTF

V gene: TRBV10-1
D gene: -
J gene: TRBJ1-1
CDR3 length: 13
clone size: -
CDR3 DNA: TGCGCCAGCAGTGGACAGAAGAACACTGAAGCTTTCTTT
CDR3 protein: CASSGQKNTEAFF

V gene: TRBV5-6
D gene: TRBD1
J gene: TRBJ1-1
CDR3 length: 14
clone size: -
CDR3 DNA: TGTGCCAGCAGCTGGGACAGGGGGAACACTGAAGCTTTCTTT
CDR3 protein: CASSWDRGNTEAFF

V gene: TRBV5-5
D gene: TRBD1
J gene: TRBJ2-1
CDR3 length: 17
clone size: -
CDR3 DNA: TGTGCCAGCAGCTTGAAGACAGGGCCCCTTGAGTACAATGAGCAGTTCTTC
CDR3 protein: CASSLKTGPLEYNEQFF

V gene: TRBV7-2
D gene: -
J gene: TRBJ1-5
CDR3 length: 13
clone size: once
CDR3 DNA: TGTGCCAGCAGCCTAGGGGGGGGTCAGCCCCAGCATTTT
CDR3 protein: CASSLGGGQPQHF

V gene: TRBV5-8
D gene: TRBD1
J gene: TRBJ1-4
CDR3 length: 15
clone size: -
CDR3 DNA: TGTGCCAGCAGCTCGCGGGACAGCCTTAATGAAAAACTGTTTTTT
CDR3 protein: CASSSRDSLNEKLFF

V gene: TRBV5-1
D gene: -
J gene: TRBJ2-2
CDR3 length: 14
clone size: -
CDR3 DNA: TGCGCCAGCAGCTTAGGAGGGACGGTCGGGGAGCTGTTTTTT
CDR3 protein: CASSLGGTVGELFF

V gene: TRBV5-1
D gene: -
J gene: TRBJ2-7
CDR3 length: 13
clone size: -
CDR3 DNA: TGCGCCAGCAAAATTTCAGGGACCTACGAGCAGTACTTC
CDR3 protein: CASKISGTYEQYF

V gene: TRBV5-4
D gene: -
J gene: TRBJ2-1
CDR3 length: 15
clone size: -
CDR3 DNA: TGTGCCAGCAGCTCCCTGACGGACATACTGAATGAGCAGTTCTTC
CDR3 protein: CASSSLTDILNEQFF

V gene: TRBV5-8
D gene: -
J gene: TRBJ2-1
CDR3 length: 13
clone size: few
CDR3 DNA: TGTGCCAGCAGCTATCTAACGGGTCATGGGCAGTTCTTC
CDR3 protein: CASSYLTGHGQFF

V gene: TRBV12-3/TRBV12-4
D gene: -
J gene: TRBJ1-6
CDR3 length: 13
clone size: few
CDR3 DNA: TGTGCCAGCAGTTCGGGTACCAATTCACCCCTCCACTTT
CDR3 protein: CASSSGTNSPLHF

V gene: TRBV9
D gene: TRBD2
J gene: TRBJ2-1
CDR3 length: 15
clone size: -
CDR3 DNA: TGTGCCAGCAGCGGACTAGCGGGAGCGTACAATGAGCAGTTCTTC
CDR3 protein: CASSGLAGAYNEQFF

V gene: TRBV2
D gene: -
J gene: TRBJ2-7
CDR3 length: 12
clone size: -
CDR3 DNA: TGTGCCAGCTTCGTCTCCGCCTACGAGCAGTACTTC
CDR3 protein: CASFVSAYEQYF

V gene: TRBV28
D gene: TRBD2
J gene: TRBJ2-5
CDR3 length: 16
clone size: -
CDR3 DNA: TGTGCCAGCAGTTTGCTGACTAGCGGGAGAGCGGAGACCCAGTACTTC
CDR3 protein: CASSLLTSGRAETQYF

V gene: TRBV11-3
D gene: TRBD2
J gene: TRBJ2-1
CDR3 length: 15
clone size: many
CDR3 DNA: TGTGCCAGCAGCTGGGGACTAGCGGGAGGTTGGGAGCAGTTCTTC
CDR3 protein: CASSWGLAGGWEQFF

V gene: TRBV18
D gene: -
J gene: TRBJ1-2
CDR3 length: 16
clone size: -
CDR3 DNA: TGTGCCAGCTCACCGTCGGAGGCCAAGGAAGGCTATGGCTACACCTTC
CDR3 protein: CASSPSEAKEGYGYTF

V gene: TRBV10-1
D gene: TRBD2
J gene: TRBJ2-7
CDR3 length: 18
clone size: -
CDR3 DNA: TGCGCCAGCAGTCCCGGGACTAGCGGGAGGATTTCCCCTAGCGAGCAGTACTTC
CDR3 protein: CASSPGTSGRISPSEQYF

V gene: TRBV19
D gene: TRBD1
J gene: TRBJ2-2
CDR3 length: 21
clone size: -
CDR3 DNA: TGTGCCAGTAGTATAGATCCGGGACAGGGTGATGTCCGACTAGACACCGGGGAGCTGTTTTTT
CDR3 protein: CASSIDPGQGDVRLDTGELFF

V gene: TRBV19
D gene: TRBD1
J gene: TRBJ2-7
CDR3 length: 15
clone size: -
CDR3 DNA: TGTGCCAGTAGTATAGCTGGACAGGTATCGGGCGAGCAGTACTTC
CDR3 protein: CASSIAGQVSGEQYF

V gene: TRBV5-1
D gene: TRBD1
J gene: TRBJ1-2
CDR3 length: 14
clone size: -
CDR3 DNA: TGCGCCAGCAGCTTAGGGGCGACAGGGGATGGCTACACCTTC
CDR3 protein: CASSLGATGDGYTF

V gene: TRBV29-1
D gene: -
J gene: TRBJ2-3
CDR3 length: 13
clone size: once
CDR3 DNA: TGCAGCGTTGCCGGGAGAGTGTCAGATACGCAGTATTTT
CDR3 protein: CSVAGRVSDTQYF

V gene: TRBV11-2
D gene: TRBD2
J gene: TRBJ2-7
CDR3 length: 16
clone size: -
CDR3 DNA: TGTGCCAGCAGCTTCCTCGGGACTAGCGGTTACTACGAGCAGTACTTC
CDR3 protein: CASSFLGTSGYYEQYF

V gene: TRBV4-2
D gene: TRBD2
J gene: TRBJ2-1
CDR3 length: 14
clone size: -
CDR3 DNA: TGTGCCAGCAGCCAAGCGACTAGCGGGAGAGGCGTGTTCTTC
CDR3 protein: CASSQATSGRGVFF

V gene: TRBV9
D gene: TRBD1
J gene: TRBJ2-2
CDR3 length: 16
clone size: -
CDR3 DNA: TGTGCCAGCAGCACCACGACAGGGGTGAAGACCGGGGAGCTGTTTTTT
CDR3 protein: CASSTTTGVKTGELFF

V gene: TRBV6-1
D gene: TRBD2
J gene: TRBJ2-1
CDR3 length: 17
clone size: -
CDR3 DNA: TGTGCCAGCAGTGACTTGGCCGGGACTAGCCCCTACAATGAGCAGTTCTTC
CDR3 protein: CASSDLAGTSPYNEQFF

V gene: TRBV7-8
D gene: TRBD1
J gene: TRBJ2-1
CDR3 length: 16
clone size: -
CDR3 DNA: TGTGCCAGCAGCGTAACAGGGGGAGCCTATGGCAATGAGCAGTTCTTC
CDR3 protein: CASSVTGGAYGNEQFF

V gene: TRBV5-4
D gene: -
J gene: TRBJ2-5
CDR3 length: 15
clone size: -
CDR3 DNA: TGTGCCAGCAGCTTCGACGGCTCAACGGGAGAGACCCAGTACTTC
CDR3 protein: CASSFDGSTGETQYF

V gene: TRBV29-1
D gene: -
J gene: TRBJ2-7
CDR3 length: 11
clone size: -
CDR3 DNA: TGCAGCGTTGTGTTTACAGGGTGGCAGTACTTC
CDR3 protein: CSVVFTGWQYF

V gene: TRBV14
D gene: TRBD2
J gene: TRBJ2-2
CDR3 length: 17
clone size: -
CDR3 DNA: TGTGCCAGCAGCCAGATACGCGGGAGGCCCCAGGGCGGGGAGCTGTTTTTT
CDR3 protein: CASSQIRGRPQGGELFF

V gene: TRBV3-1/TRBV3-2
D gene: -
J gene: TRBJ2-1
CDR3 length: 11
clone size: -
CDR3 DNA: TGTGCCAGCAGCGCTCGGGAGGAGCAGTTCTTC
CDR3 protein: CASSAREEQFF